This is a list of T cell receptor beta chains from one sample in a study of cytomegalovirus exposure and HLA in healthy donors. Profiling relied on immunoSEQ multiplex PCR, and the TCRdb table lists in-frame clones only, not all of them. The sample has around 91,000 clones, 60% to 75% seen once. The sequenced sample was PBMCs. These receptors all come from a man in his sixties in good health and CMV-seronegative. Each CDR3 is given with its conserved first and last residue. A D gene is named only where the DNA matches it firmly. Rows may omit the clone size; those that give it use once, few, many or a size class.

cdr3_aa cdr3_nt d_call v_call clone_size j_call
CASSHEETLGYEQYF TGTGCCAGCAGCCACGAGGAGACGTTGGGCTACGAGCAGTACTTC . TRBV5-6 . TRBJ2-7
CAISPGTGGGQPQHF TGTGCCATCAGTCCCGGGACAGGGGGAGGTCAGCCCCAGCATTTT TRBD1 TRBV10-3 . TRBJ1-5
CASRPRAWEQYF TGTGCCAGCAGGCCACGAGCGTGGGAGCAGTACTTC . TRBV2 . TRBJ2-7
CASSSDTNTEAFF TGTGCCAGCAGTTCGGACACGAACACTGAAGCTTTCTTT . TRBV6-5 . TRBJ1-1
CASSYSAGGRNNEQFF TGTGCCAGCAGTTACTCAGCGGGAGGGCGCAACAATGAGCAGTTCTTC TRBD2 TRBV6-6 few TRBJ2-1
CASSFPGLSSNQPQHF TGTGCCAGCAGTTTTCCGGGACTGTCTAGCAATCAGCCCCAGCATTTT . TRBV28 . TRBJ1-5
CASSPRTGASNQPQHF TGTGCCAGCAGCCCAAGAACAGGGGCTAGCAATCAGCCCCAGCATTTT TRBD1 TRBV7-8 few TRBJ1-5
CASSESGGASKNIQYF TGCGCCAGCAGTGAGTCAGGCGGGGCATCCAAAAACATTCAGTACTTC . TRBV10-2 . TRBJ2-4
CASRPGGEGEKLFF TGTGCCAGCAGACCAGGGGGCGAGGGAGAAAAACTGTTTTTT TRBD1 TRBV6-5 few TRBJ1-4
CASSQPGSGQYEQYF TGTGCCAGCAGCCAACCGGGGTCGGGACAGTACGAGCAGTACTTC TRBD1 TRBV11-1 . TRBJ2-7
CASSEGQSSNQPQHF TGTGCCAGCAGTGAGGGACAGTCTAGCAATCAGCCCCAGCATTTT TRBD1 TRBV6-1 . TRBJ1-5
CSVAQGTNTEAFF TGCAGCGTTGCGCAGGGGACGAACACTGAAGCTTTCTTT . TRBV29-1 . TRBJ1-1
CASRLLAGHYNEQFF TGTGCCAGCAGGCTACTAGCGGGACACTACAATGAGCAGTTCTTC TRBD2 TRBV27 few TRBJ2-1
CASSLKTGGPYGYTF TGTGCCAGCAGTTTAAAGACAGGGGGTCCTTATGGCTACACCTTC TRBD1 TRBV28 . TRBJ1-2
CSGQATNEKLFF TGCAGCGGACAGGCAACTAATGAAAAACTGTTTTTT . TRBV29-1 . TRBJ1-4
CASSQEDMSTGELFF TGCGCCAGCAGCCAAGAAGACATGAGCACCGGGGAGCTGTTTTTT . TRBV4-1 . TRBJ2-2
CASSLDFYNEQFF TGTGCCAGCAGCTTGGACTTCTACAATGAGCAGTTCTTC . TRBV12-1 . TRBJ2-1
CASSIGQGDEQFF TGTGCCAGTAGTATAGGGCAGGGCGATGAGCAGTTCTTC . TRBV19 . TRBJ2-1
CASSSQGANTEAFF TGTGCCAGCAGTTCGCAAGGGGCGAACACTGAAGCTTTCTTT . TRBV28 . TRBJ1-1
CASSSGQIEGGSTF TGCGCCAGCAGCTCGGGACAAATAGAGGGCGGGAGCACCTTC . TRBV5-1 . TRBJ1-2
CASSPTFASGENEQFF TGTGCCAGCAGCCCTACCTTCGCTAGCGGGGAGAATGAGCAGTTCTTC TRBD2 TRBV7-3 . TRBJ2-1
CASSAGTGILNYGYTF TGCGCCAGCAGCGCCGGGACAGGGATCCTCAACTATGGCTACACCTTC TRBD1 TRBV5-1 . TRBJ1-2
CASISGRGDTQYF TGTGCCAGCATTAGCGGGAGAGGGGATACGCAGTATTTT TRBD2 TRBV2 . TRBJ2-3
CASSSTGTTGNTEAFF TGTGCCAGCAGCAGTACAGGGACTACCGGGAACACTGAAGCTTTCTTT . TRBV7-9 . TRBJ1-1
CASSARPGDRGLTDTQYF TGTGCCAGCTCAGCCAGGCCTGGGGACAGGGGATTAACAGATACGCAGTATTTT TRBD1 TRBV18 . TRBJ2-3
CSAQTGTGETQYF TGCAGCGCCCAGACCGGGACAGGGGAGACCCAGTACTTC TRBD1 TRBV29-1 . TRBJ2-5
CASTRLANSYNEQFF TGTGCCAGCACGAGACTAGCGAACTCCTACAATGAGCAGTTCTTC TRBD2 TRBV2 few TRBJ2-1
CASSGRDRGAEQFF TGTGCCAGCAGTGGCCGGGACAGGGGTGCTGAGCAGTTCTTC TRBD1 TRBV6-6 . TRBJ2-1
CASSSDSYNEQFF TGCGCCAGCAGCTCCGACAGTTACAATGAGCAGTTCTTC . TRBV5-1 . TRBJ2-1
CASSVAGGSHTGELFF TGTGCCAGCAGCGTAGCAGGGGGGAGCCACACCGGGGAGCTGTTTTTT . TRBV7-3 . TRBJ2-2
CASSLAGTSGDTQYF TGCGCCAGCAGCCTGGCCGGGACTAGCGGAGATACGCAGTATTTT TRBD2 TRBV5-1 few TRBJ2-3
CASSSRRDTQYF TGTGCCAGCAGTTCCCGGCGGGATACGCAGTATTTT . TRBV7-6 . TRBJ2-3
CASSFPSPGQGLSPLHF TGTGCCAGCAGTTTCCCCTCCCCGGGACAGGGTTTATCACCCCTCCACTTT TRBD1 TRBV28 . TRBJ1-6
CASSYDYYGYTF TGTGCCAGCAGTTATGACTACTATGGCTACACCTTC . TRBV28 once TRBJ1-2
CASSPEGGSYNEQFF TGTGCCAGCAGCCCCGAGGGAGGCTCCTACAATGAGCAGTTCTTC . TRBV5-4 . TRBJ2-1
CASSLGGQFTDTQYF TGTGCCAGCAGCTTGGGGGGACAGTTCACAGATACGCAGTATTTT . TRBV11-2 . TRBJ2-3